Here is one TCR beta chain with its context. J lost 2 bases, V lost 4 bases, and 3 bases had no gene match. The CDR3 sequence is 15 residues long. Germline assignment: CDR1 SGHRS and CDR2 YFSETQ. The data were taken from a study of blood T cell repertoires in COVID-19. Study-wide context: The origin of the acute and convalescent COVID-19 samples was the United States, Italy and Spain. T cells, B-cell-depleted T cells, or PBMCs provided the cDNA or gDNA that served as material.

Assay used: immunoSEQ multiplex PCR; TCRdb lists only in-frame clones, some missing. The sample carries more than 65,000 clones, around nine tenths recorded once. Sequenced material: peripheral blood. The sequence was collected from a man between 50 and 59 years old with active COVID-19. The J gene is TRBJ2-5, the V gene TRBV5-1; 12 nucleotides match TRBD2. Here the CDR3 reads CASSTLAGGQETQYF. In nucleotides, the CDR3 is TGCGCCAGCAGCACCCTAGCGGGAGGGCAAGAGACCCAGTACTTC.